This is a list of T cell receptor beta chains from one sample in a study of blood T cell repertoires in COVID-19. Sequencing was performed with immunoSEQ multiplex PCR; in TCRdb, only in-frame clones are kept and a portion is missing. This repertoire shows roughly 100,000 clones, roughly 82% found once; its top ten account for 4% to 6%. Specimen: peripheral blood. Receptor source: a man in his 60s with acute or convalescent COVID-19. Each CDR3 is given with its conserved first and last residue.

CASSTGGAADTQYF	TRBV19	TRBJ2-3
CASSGTASTNEKLFF	TRBV2	TRBJ1-4
CASSPPRVTEAFF	TRBV11-2	TRBJ1-1
CASSLGLAVETQYF	TRBV5-1	TRBJ2-5
CSAGDLNSYNEQFF	TRBV20-1	TRBJ2-1
CASSQGQGLIYEQYF	TRBV28	TRBJ2-7
CASSVRGGSASNEKLFF	TRBV9	TRBJ1-4
CASSSGQGSYTGELFF	TRBV7-7	TRBJ2-2
CASIEDYRDRVTDTQYF	TRBV2	TRBJ2-3
CASSIGGGGGEAFF	TRBV19	TRBJ1-1
CASSLLQENTIYF	TRBV28	TRBJ1-3
CASSVLGTLNTEAFF	TRBV19	TRBJ1-1
CASRSGTGTEAFF	TRBV28	TRBJ1-1
CAWGGTGGGFHSPLHF	TRBV30	TRBJ1-6
CASSVQGGPYSNQPQHF	TRBV2	TRBJ1-5
CASSDWSGGKAEAFF	TRBV2	TRBJ1-1
CASSTQQGRNTEAFF	TRBV5-1	TRBJ1-1
CASSDLAGGQETQYF	TRBV6-2/TRBV6-3	TRBJ2-5
CASSPQLAGLQETQYF	TRBV3-1/TRBV3-2	TRBJ2-5
CASSPGSSYNEQFF	TRBV18	TRBJ2-1
CASSPSGTQRETQYF	TRBV4-1	TRBJ2-5
CASSLTTGQYF	TRBV12-3/TRBV12-4	TRBJ2-7
CASAYRGPNTEAFF	TRBV2	TRBJ1-1
CASKPSGSYNEQFF	TRBV19	TRBJ2-1
CASSSVSRDTQYF	TRBV7-2	TRBJ2-3
CASSLQGGTEAFF	TRBV5-1	TRBJ1-1
CASSIHPQGLEQYF	TRBV7-9	TRBJ2-7
CASSLDIAVNYGYTF	TRBV5-1	TRBJ1-2
CASSITASGGHPGELFF	TRBV19	TRBJ2-2
CASSFSGGYNEQFF	TRBV13	TRBJ2-1
CASSLGTGANEKLFF	TRBV7-9	TRBJ1-4
CASSVGGGEGTEAFF	TRBV9	TRBJ1-1
CAISAGGISNQPQHF	TRBV10-3	TRBJ1-5
CASSPGTGGGSYNSPLHF	TRBV2	TRBJ1-6
CASSLYSSGNTIYF	TRBV5-6	TRBJ1-3
CAWSVEGKSSPLHF	TRBV30	TRBJ1-6
CASSQVDQETQYF	TRBV14	TRBJ2-5
CASSEGHLQETQYF	TRBV9	TRBJ2-5
CASRADRGHFHF	TRBV7-2	TRBJ1-5
CASSWQGGGGTYEQYF	TRBV27	TRBJ2-7
CASSSGTGPNQPQHF	TRBV6-5	TRBJ1-5
CASSLRQVGDTQYF	TRBV27	TRBJ2-3
CASSEAGVDNEQFF	TRBV9	TRBJ2-1
CASSLGASGRATTGELFF	TRBV5-1	TRBJ2-2
CASSRGGAGPQETQYF	TRBV7-7	TRBJ2-5
CASNPGGRANTEAFF	TRBV19	TRBJ1-1
CASSPGLAEETQYF	TRBV18	TRBJ2-5
CASSLLGGAGNTGELFF	TRBV5-6	TRBJ2-2
CASSQGAAGNYGYTF	TRBV3-1/TRBV3-2	TRBJ1-2
CASSIRGEKLFF	TRBV19	TRBJ1-4
CASSGSGRASYEQYF	TRBV28	TRBJ2-7
CSFGQGEGQPQHF	TRBV29-1	TRBJ1-5
CASKSGGFYEQYF	TRBV28	TRBJ2-7
CASSLGTGSSGANVLTF	TRBV5-1	TRBJ2-6
CASSPVTGVYEQYF	TRBV7-9	TRBJ2-7